This T cell receptor beta chain derives from a study of shared clonotypes between healthy human individuals. TCRdb keeps only in-frame clones here, not all; method: immunoSEQ multiplex PCR. The data contain about 2.4 million clones, over 85% of them seen just once; the ten biggest clones take up 0.35% to 0.45%. Comments on this clone: The target antigen is unknown.

Study-level results: Clonotype sharing among donors, it was expected, would be affected by sequencing depth.

Germline loops: CDR1 SNHLY, CDR2 FYNNEI. The CDR3 has 13 amino acids. V lost 9 bases and J lost 2; bases outside the gene matches: 6. Subsets obtained from CD4+ cells comprised CD45RA+ naive and CD45RA-negative memory cells. Sample: naive CD4+ T cells from PBMCs. Subset in this sample: CD45RA+ positively selected. The clonotype comes from a man between 18 and 29 years old in good health. Some clones in this sample may be carry-over from other donors' samples. The gene calls are TRBV2 and TRBJ2-7; 8 bases match TRBD1. The CDR3 is CASADRAPYEQYF. The CDR3 nucleotides read TGTGCCAGTGCGGACAGGGCACCCTACGAGCAGTACTTC.